What follows are 11 T cell receptor beta chains derived from one specimen sequenced in a study of T cell clonotyping in hematopoietic cell transplantation. Using immunoSEQ multiplex PCR, the repertoire was profiled, and TCRdb retains in-frame clones only, with some absent. The sample lists roughly 13,000 clones, 95% to 98% occurring once. The sequencing here drew on peripheral blood mononuclear cells, taken 30 days after allogeneic stem cell transplant. The receptors here all came from a female patient aged 45-65 years who had an allogeneic stem cell transplant from an unrelated donor, so T cells may come from the graft donor. Some clones in this sample may be carry-over from other donors' samples.

CDR3 DNA sequence: TGTGCCTGGAGTCCACAGATTCCGGAGACCCAGTACTTC. Translated: CAWSPQIPETQYF. The V gene is TRBV30, the J gene TRBJ2-5; D remains unclear. The CDR3 extends over 13 amino acids. The V end lost 2 bases, the J end lost 5 bases, and 12 bases lay between the germline ends. Germline-derived CDR1 and CDR2 are GTSNPN and SVGIG (reference sequence).

The J gene is TRBJ2-3, the V gene TRBV7-9; 12 nucleotides agree with TRBD2. With V trimmed by 10 bases and J by 1 base, 9 bases remained unmatched. Germline-derived CDR1 and CDR2 are SEHNR and FQNEAQ (reference sequence). The CDR3 contains 16 residues. The CDR3, as DNA: TGTGCCATCCGAGGTCTAGCGGGGGGGGGCACAGATACGCAGTATTTT. This translates into CAIRGLAGGGTDTQYF.

This clone has just one count. V usage is TRBV13 and J usage is TRBJ1-2; D gene ambiguous. Trimming shortened V by 0 bases and J by 4 bases, and 12 bases separated the two germline ends. The CDR3 has 15 amino acids. Germline V gene lookup returns CDR1 PRHDT and CDR2 FYEKMQ (reference sequence). The CDR3 reads CASSLGAEVSYGYTF. Here the CDR3 DNA reads TGTGCCAGCAGCTTAGGGGCAGAGGTGTCCTATGGCTACACCTTC.

The chain couples TRBV14 to TRBJ1-1; weak D call: TRBD1 (6 bases). Germline assignment: CDR1 SGHDN and CDR2 FVKESK. Trimming took off 1 base at V and 4 bases at J, with 19 bases between the two ends. The CDR3 runs to 17 residues. CDR3 loop: CASSQGGGHLGGTEAFF. For the CDR3, the DNA is TGTGCCAGCAGCCAAGGGGGGGGACACCTAGGAGGCACTGAAGCTTTCTTT.

The chain has TRBV6-6 and TRBJ2-5, with D hard to call. V lost 0 bases and J 2 bases, leaving 10 bases between the germline ends. The CDR3 has 15 residues. CDR1 MNHNY and CDR2 SVGAGI come from the germline V gene (reference sequence). The CDR3 is CASSYSGRIQETQYF. The CDR3 DNA is TGTGCCAGCAGTTACTCTGGCAGGATTCAAGAGACCCAGTACTTC.

This clone was recorded once. The J gene is TRBJ1-1, the V gene TRBV7-3; D is possibly TRBD1 (5 bases). V lost 1 base and J lost 10, with 13 bases in between. Germline V gives CDR1 SGHTA, CDR2 FQGTGA. This CDR3 has 13 residues. The CDR3, as DNA: TGTGCCAGCAGCTTAAAAGCAGGGTACTCAGCTTTCTTT. Its translation: CASSLKAGYSAFF.

V gene TRBV10-2 combines with J gene TRBJ2-6; 8 bases agree with TRBD1. CDR3 length equals 20 residues. Trimming cost V 1 base and J 0 bases; bases outside gene matches: 11. Per the germline V gene, CDR1 is WSHSY and CDR2 is SAAADI. The CDR3 sequence: CASSELAGGGPSSGANVLTF. In DNA, the CDR3 is TGCGCCAGCAGTGAGTTGGCAGGGGGCGGCCCCTCCTCTGGGGCCAACGTCCTGACTTTC.

The genes are TRBV6-4 and TRBJ1-1, with unresolved D. This CDR3 is built from 13 residues. Per the germline V gene, CDR1 is MRHNA and CDR2 is SNTAGT. Trimming took 4 bases from V and 1 from J, leaving 7 bases between them. This CDR3 is CASSAQANTEAFF. CDR3 nucleotides: TGTGCCAGCAGTGCGCAGGCGAACACTGAAGCTTTCTTT.

The gene calls are TRBV25-1 and TRBJ1-4; D ambiguous. The CDR3 sequence is 16 residues long. With 1 base removed from V and 0 bases from J, the gap between germline ends came to 9 bases. CDR1 is MGHDK and CDR2 is SYGVNS in the germline V gene. CDR3 residues: CASSELGGPTNEKLFF. The CDR3 DNA reads TGTGCCAGCAGTGAATTGGGCGGACCAACTAATGAAAAACTGTTTTTT. Looking up the rest from reference TRBV25-1 and TRBJ1-4 gives the full variable domain: EADIYQTPRYLVIGTGKKITLECSQTMGHDKMYWYQQDPGMELHLIHYSYGVNSTEKGDLSSESTVSRIRTEHFPLTLESARPSHTSQYLCASSELGGPTNEKLFFGSGTQLSVL.

CDR3 protein: CASSSSPGSQGYTF. The CDR3 DNA reads as TGTGCCAGCAGCTCCTCCCCAGGATCGCAGGGCTACACCTTC. The chain is built from TRBV7-9 and TRBJ1-2; D call uncertain. The CDR3 totals 14 residues. CDR1 is SEHNR, CDR2 FQNEAQ, per germline (reference sequence). Trimming took off 4 bases at V and 8 bases at J, with 17 bases between the two ends.

The chain uses TRBV29-1 and TRBJ1-2; D remains unclear. This CDR3 is 14 amino acids long. Germline V gene data show CDR1 as SQVTM and CDR2 as ANQGSEA. Trimming removed 3 bases from V and 4 bases from J, with 15 bases in between. This CDR3 reads CSVEVSSTSYGYTF. CDR3 in DNA: TGCAGCGTTGAGGTCAGCTCAACCTCCTATGGCTACACCTTC.